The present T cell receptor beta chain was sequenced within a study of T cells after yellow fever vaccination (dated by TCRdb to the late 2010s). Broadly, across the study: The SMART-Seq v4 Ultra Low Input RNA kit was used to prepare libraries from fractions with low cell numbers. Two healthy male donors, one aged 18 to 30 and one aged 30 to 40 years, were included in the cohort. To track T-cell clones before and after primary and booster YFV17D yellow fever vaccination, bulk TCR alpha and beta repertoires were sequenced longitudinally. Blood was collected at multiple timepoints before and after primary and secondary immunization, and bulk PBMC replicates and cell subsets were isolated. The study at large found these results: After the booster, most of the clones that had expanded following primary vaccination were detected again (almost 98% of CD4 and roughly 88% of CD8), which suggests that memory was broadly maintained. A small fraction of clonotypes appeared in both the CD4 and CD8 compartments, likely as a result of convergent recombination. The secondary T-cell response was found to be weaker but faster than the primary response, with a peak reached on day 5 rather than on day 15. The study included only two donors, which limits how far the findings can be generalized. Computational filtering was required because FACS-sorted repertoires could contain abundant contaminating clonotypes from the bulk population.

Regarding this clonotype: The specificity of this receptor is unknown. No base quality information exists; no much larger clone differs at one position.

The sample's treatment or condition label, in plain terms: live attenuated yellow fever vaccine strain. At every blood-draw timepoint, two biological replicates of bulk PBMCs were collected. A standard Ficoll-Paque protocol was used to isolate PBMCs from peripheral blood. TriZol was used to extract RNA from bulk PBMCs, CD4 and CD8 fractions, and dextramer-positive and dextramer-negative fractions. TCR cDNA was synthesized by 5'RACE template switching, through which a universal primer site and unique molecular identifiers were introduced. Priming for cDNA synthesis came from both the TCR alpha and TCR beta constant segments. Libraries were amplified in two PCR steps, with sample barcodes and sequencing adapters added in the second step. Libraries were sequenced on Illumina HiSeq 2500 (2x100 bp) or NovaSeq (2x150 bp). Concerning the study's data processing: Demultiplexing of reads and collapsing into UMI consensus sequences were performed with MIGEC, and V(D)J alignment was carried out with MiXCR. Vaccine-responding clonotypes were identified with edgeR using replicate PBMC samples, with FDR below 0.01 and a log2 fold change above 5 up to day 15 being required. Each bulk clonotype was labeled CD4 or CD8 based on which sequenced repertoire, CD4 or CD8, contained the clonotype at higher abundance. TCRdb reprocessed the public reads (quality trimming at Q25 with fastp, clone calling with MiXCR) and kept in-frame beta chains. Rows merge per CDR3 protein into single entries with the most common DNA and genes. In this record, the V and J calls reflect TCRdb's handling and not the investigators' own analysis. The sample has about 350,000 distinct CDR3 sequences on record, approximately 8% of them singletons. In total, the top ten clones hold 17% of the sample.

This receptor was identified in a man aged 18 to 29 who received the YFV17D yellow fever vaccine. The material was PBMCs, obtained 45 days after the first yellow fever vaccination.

CDR3 protein: CANCQVWAFF. The bases are TGTGCCAATTGCCAGGTTTGGGCTTTCTTT. Here the chain combines TRBV25-1 and TRBJ1-1; the D gene is unclear. The germline V gene specifies MGHDK as CDR1 and SYGVNS as CDR2. The CDR3, cysteine through phenylalanine, is 10 amino acids long. Just CDR3 DNA is preserved here, 30 bases in frame from base 1. A distance of 14 bases separates the germline ends of V and J, which lose 10 bases and 11 bases respectively.